This T cell receptor (beta chain) was sequenced for a study of T cell responses to AZD1222 COVID-19 vaccine. Notes on the study in general: Spike-specific TCR breadth and depth grew following two AZD1222 doses.

Method: immunoSEQ multiplex PCR; TCRdb's copy keeps in-frame clones and lacks some. Of about 150,000 clones listed, approximately 90% are singletons. The CDR3 consists of 15 residues. Remarks on this clone: Its antigen remains unidentified.

Sample: peripheral blood, taken on day 0 of AZD1222 vaccination. The source of this sequence is an adult in good health. The V call is TRBV12-2, the J call TRBJ1-5; the D call TRBD1 from the table was never checked on the DNA. TRBV12-2 is designated a pseudogene. CDR3 amino acids: CASRSNQKQGQPQHF. The CDR3 region has the DNA TGTGCAAGTCGCTCAAACCAGAAACAGGGTCAGCCCCAGCATTTT.